This T cell receptor beta chain was found in a study of molecular identifiers for immune sequencing clone quantification. Generation of bulk TCR libraries relied on previously described methods and listed TCR primers. TCRdb fed the PCR reads into MiXCR, producing one record per CDR3 protein. The sample holds around 480,000 distinct CDR3 sequences, less than 30% seen once. Findings and limits, study-wide: Naive cells had under 1% of molecules in clones above 20 RNA copies, effectors over 99%. Barcode-sharing identical TCR molecules could underestimate highly expanded clone sizes.

Germline loops: CDR1 SGHTA, CDR2 FQGNSA. This CDR3 spans 15 amino acids. After removal of 5 bases from V and 6 bases from J, the junction contained 6 bases not matched to a gene. This clonotype was detected ten times or more. Its specificity is not known. Every naive CD8 library was made from between roughly 17,000 and 1,100,000 sorted cells with 10%, 30% or 50% RNA. This chain connects TRBV7-2 to TRBJ2-7; TRBD2 matches at 14 bases. Sequencing used naive CD8+ T cells from blood, with Jurkat cell RNA spiked in. Subset described: FACS-sorted CD8+CD4-CCR7+CD45RA+ naive T cells. The sequence came from a human donor in good health. Some libraries in this study had Jurkat cell RNA spiked in. The CDR3 region is CASSVTSGGASEQYF. In DNA, the CDR3 is TGTGCCAGCAGCGTGACTAGCGGGGGGGCGAGCGAGCAGTACTTC. The full variable domain, rest sourced from reference TRBV7-2 and TRBJ2-7, is GAGVSQSPSNKVTEKGKDVELRCDPISGHTALYWYRQSLGQGLEFLIYFQGNSAPDKSGLPSDRFSAERTGGSVSTLTIQRTQQEDSAVYLCASSVTSGGASEQYFGPGTRLTVT.